This T cell receptor (beta chain) stems from a study of human T cells and chemical hapten exposure. Study overall: The cohort included alopecia areata under or over 50% scalp, totalis and universalis. Per-sample variation in TCR yield stemmed mainly from small pooled library volume differences.

MiXCR, applied by TCRdb to the RACE reads, yields one record per CDR3 protein. The repertoire includes approximately 110,000 distinct CDR3 sequences, roughly 9.6% of them detected once, and roughly 3.3% sits in the top ten. CDR3 length: 13 residues. Trimming cost V 6 bases and J 4 bases, with 10 bases left between them. Germline V gene lookup returns CDR1 MNHEY and CDR2 SVGEGT. Regarding this clonotype: Its target is unknown.

The time point: patch test 1, 2 weeks after DPC sensitization. Treatment defined: therapeutic diphenylcyclopropenone sensitization with weekly scalp DPC. Whole-study findings and limits: Once DPC sensitization occurred, TCRs above 1 in 1000 frequency showed no change.

This clonotype was obtained from a woman aged 40 to 55 with alopecia areata. Some clones in this sample may be carry-over from other donors' samples. Sequencing used whole blood, obtained in connection with sensitization to the hapten diphenylcyclopropenone (DPC). The chain recombines TRBV6-2 or TRBV6-3 with TRBJ2-1, with D hard to call. CDR3 nucleotide sequence: TGTGCCAGCAGCCGAGCCGTATACAATGAGCAGTTCTTC. Amino acid sequence: CASSRAVYNEQFF.